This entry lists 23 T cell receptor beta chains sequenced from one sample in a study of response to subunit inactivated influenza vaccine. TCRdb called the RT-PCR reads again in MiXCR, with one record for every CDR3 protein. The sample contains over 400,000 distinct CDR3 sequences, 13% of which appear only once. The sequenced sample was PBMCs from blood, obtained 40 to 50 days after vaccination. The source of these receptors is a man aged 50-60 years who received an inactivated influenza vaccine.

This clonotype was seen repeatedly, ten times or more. CDR3 DNA sequence: TGTGCCAGCTCCACCGGTCCCCTGGAGACCCAGTACTTC. Translated, it gives CASSTGPLETQYF. The J gene is TRBJ2-5, the V gene TRBV18; D ambiguous. The CDR3 contains 13 residues. V was clipped by 6 bases and J by 5 bases, with 13 bases between them. Germline V gene data show CDR1 as KGHSH and CDR2 as LQKENI.

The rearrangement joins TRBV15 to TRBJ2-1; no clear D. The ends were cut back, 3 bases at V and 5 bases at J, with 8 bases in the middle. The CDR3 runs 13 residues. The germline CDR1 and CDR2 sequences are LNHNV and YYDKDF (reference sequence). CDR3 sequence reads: CATSRAYDNEQFF. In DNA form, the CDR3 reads TGTGCCACCAGCAGGGCCTATGACAATGAGCAGTTCTTC.

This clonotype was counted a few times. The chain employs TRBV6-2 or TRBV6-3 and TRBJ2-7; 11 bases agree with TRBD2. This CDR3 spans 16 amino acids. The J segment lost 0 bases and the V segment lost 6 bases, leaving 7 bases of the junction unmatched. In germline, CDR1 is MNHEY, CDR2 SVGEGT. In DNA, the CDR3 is TGTGCCAGCAGGCCACTAGCGGGGGCCTACTCCTACGAGCAGTACTTC. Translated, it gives CASRPLAGAYSYEQYF.

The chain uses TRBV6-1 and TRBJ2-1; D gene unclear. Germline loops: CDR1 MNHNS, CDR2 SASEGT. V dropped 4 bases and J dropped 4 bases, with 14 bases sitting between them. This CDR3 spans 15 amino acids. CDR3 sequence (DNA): TGTGCCAGCAGTGTATCCTGGGGATTTTACAATGAGCAGTTCTTC. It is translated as CASSVSWGFYNEQFF.

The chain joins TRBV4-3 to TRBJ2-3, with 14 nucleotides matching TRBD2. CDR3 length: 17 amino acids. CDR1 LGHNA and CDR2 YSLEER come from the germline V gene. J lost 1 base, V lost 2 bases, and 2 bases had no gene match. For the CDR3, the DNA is TGCGCCAGCAGCCAAAGACTAGCGGGAGGGGGCACAGATACGCAGTATTTT. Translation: CASSQRLAGGGTDTQYF.

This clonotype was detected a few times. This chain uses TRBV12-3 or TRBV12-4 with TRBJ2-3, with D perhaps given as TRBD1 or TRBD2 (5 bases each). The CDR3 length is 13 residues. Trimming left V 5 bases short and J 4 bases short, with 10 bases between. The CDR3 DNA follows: TGTGCCAGCAGTAGGGGAGAGCCAGATACGCAGTATTTT. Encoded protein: CASSRGEPDTQYF.

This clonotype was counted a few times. CDR3 nucleotides: TGTGCCAGCAGTGAAATCGTTGGACGAAATGAAAAACTGTTTTTT. It is translated as CASSEIVGRNEKLFF. The chain recombines TRBV25-1 with TRBJ1-4; D is unresolved. This CDR3 has 15 residues. Germline V gives CDR1 MGHDK, CDR2 SYGVNS. V lost 2 bases and J 5 bases, leaving 12 bases between the germline ends.

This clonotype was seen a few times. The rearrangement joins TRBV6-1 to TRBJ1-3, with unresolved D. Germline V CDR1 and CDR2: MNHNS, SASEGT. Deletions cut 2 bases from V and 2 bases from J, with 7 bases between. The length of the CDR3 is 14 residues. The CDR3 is CASSESRPGNTIYF. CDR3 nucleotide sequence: TGTGCCAGCAGTGAAAGTCGGCCTGGAAACACCATATATTTT.

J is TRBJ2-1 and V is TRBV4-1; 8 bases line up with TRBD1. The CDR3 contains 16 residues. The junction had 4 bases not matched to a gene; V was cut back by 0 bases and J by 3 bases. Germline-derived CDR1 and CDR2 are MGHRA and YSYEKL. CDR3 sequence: CASSQEHGTGYNEQFF. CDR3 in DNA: TGCGCCAGCAGCCAAGAGCACGGGACAGGCTACAATGAGCAGTTCTTC.

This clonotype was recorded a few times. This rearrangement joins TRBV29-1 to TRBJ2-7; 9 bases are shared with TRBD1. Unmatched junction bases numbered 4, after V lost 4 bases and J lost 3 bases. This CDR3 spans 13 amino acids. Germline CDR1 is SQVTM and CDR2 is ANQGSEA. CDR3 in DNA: TGCAGCGTTGCCCAGGACAGGGGCTACGAGCAGTACTTC. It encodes CSVAQDRGYEQYF.

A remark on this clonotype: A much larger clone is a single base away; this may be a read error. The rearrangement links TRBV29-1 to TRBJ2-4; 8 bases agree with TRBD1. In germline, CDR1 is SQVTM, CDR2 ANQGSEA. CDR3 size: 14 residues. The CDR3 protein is CGALIDRGGNIQYF. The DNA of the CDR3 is TGCGGCGCCCTCATTGACAGGGGAGGTAACATTCAGTACTTC.

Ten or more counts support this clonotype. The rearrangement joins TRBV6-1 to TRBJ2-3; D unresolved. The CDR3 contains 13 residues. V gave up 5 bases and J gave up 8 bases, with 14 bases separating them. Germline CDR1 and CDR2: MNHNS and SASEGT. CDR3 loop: CASSTGGRGTQYF. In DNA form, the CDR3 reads TGTGCCAGCAGTACGGGCGGCCGCGGTACGCAGTATTTT.

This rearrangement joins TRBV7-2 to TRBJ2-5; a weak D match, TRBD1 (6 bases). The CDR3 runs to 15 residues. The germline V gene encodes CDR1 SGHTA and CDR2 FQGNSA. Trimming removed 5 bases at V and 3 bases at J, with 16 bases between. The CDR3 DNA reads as TGTGCCAGCAGCCATACCTTGGACAGCAAAGAGACCCAGTACTTC. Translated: CASSHTLDSKETQYF. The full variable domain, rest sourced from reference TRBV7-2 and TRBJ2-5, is GAGVSQSPSNKVTEKGKDVELRCDPISGHTALYWYRQSLGQGLEFLIYFQGNSAPDKSGLPSDRFSAERTGGSVSTLTIQRTQQEDSAVYLCASSHTLDSKETQYFGPGTRLLVL.

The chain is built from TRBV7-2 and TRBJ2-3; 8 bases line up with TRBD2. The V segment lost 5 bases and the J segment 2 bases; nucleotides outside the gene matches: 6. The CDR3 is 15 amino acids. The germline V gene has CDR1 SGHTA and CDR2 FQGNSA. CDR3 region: CASSPGLANTDTQYF. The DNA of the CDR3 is TGTGCCAGCAGCCCCGGACTAGCAAACACAGATACGCAGTATTTT.

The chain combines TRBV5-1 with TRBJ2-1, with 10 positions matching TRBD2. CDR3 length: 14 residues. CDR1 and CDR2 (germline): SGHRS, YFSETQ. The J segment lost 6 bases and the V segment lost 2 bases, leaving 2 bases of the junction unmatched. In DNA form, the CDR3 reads TGCGCCAGCAGCTTAAGGACTAGCGGCAATGAGCAGTTCTTC. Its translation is CASSLRTSGNEQFF. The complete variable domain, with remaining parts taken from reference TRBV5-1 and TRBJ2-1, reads KAGVTQTPRYLIKTRGQQVTLSCSPISGHRSVSWYQQTPGQGLQFLFEYFSETQRNKGNFPGRFSGRQFSNSRSEMNVSTLELGDSALYLCASSLRTSGNEQFFGPGTRLTVL.

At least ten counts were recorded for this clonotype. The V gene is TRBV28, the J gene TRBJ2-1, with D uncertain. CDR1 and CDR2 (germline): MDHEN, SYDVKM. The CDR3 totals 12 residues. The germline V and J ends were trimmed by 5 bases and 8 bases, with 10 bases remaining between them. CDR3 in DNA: TGTGCCAGCAGTCTACGGAATCATGAGCAGTTCTTC. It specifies CASSLRNHEQFF.

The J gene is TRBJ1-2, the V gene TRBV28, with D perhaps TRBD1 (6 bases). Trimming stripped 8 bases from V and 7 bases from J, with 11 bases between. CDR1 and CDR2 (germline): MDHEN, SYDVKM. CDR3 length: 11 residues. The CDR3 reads CASGRGTGYTF. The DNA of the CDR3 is TGTGCCAGCGGGAGGGGGACTGGCTACACCTTC.

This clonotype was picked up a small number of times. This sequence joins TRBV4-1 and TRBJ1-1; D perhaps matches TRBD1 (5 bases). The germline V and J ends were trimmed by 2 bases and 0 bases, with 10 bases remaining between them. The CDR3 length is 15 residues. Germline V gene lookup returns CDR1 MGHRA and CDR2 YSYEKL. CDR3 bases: TGCGCCAGCAGCCAAACGACAGAGATGAACACTGAAGCTTTCTTT. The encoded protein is CASSQTTEMNTEAFF.

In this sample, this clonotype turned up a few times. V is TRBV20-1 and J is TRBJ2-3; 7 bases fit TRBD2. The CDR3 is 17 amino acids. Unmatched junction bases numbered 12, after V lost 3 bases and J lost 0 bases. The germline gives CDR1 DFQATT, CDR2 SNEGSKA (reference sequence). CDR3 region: CSARRTLAEYSTDTQYF. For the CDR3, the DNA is TGCAGTGCTAGGAGAACGCTAGCGGAGTATAGCACAGATACGCAGTATTTT.

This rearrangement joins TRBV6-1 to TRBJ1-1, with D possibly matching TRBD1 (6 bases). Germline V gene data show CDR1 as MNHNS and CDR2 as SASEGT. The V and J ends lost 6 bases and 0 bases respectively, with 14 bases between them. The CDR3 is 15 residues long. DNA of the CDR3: TGTGCCAGCAGCGTACACAGGGACCTGAACACTGAAGCTTTCTTT. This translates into CASSVHRDLNTEAFF.

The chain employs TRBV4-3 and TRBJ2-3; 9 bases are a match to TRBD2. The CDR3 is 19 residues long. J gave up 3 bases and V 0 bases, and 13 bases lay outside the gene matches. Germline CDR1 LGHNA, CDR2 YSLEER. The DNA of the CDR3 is TGCGCCAGCAGCCAAGACGGGGGTACTTTGCGGGAGGGGACAGATACGCAGTATTTT. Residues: CASSQDGGTLREGTDTQYF.

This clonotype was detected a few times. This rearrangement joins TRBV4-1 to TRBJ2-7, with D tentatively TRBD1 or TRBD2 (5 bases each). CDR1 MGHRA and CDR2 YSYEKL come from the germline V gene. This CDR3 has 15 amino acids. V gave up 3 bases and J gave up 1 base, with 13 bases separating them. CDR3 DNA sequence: TGCGCCAGCAGCCACCTGGGAGAGGGGTCCTACGAGCAGTACTTC. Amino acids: CASSHLGEGSYEQYF.

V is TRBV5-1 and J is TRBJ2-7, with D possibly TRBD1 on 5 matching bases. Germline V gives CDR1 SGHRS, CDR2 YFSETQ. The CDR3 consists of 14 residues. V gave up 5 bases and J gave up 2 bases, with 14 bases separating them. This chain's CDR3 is CASSYSTDTYEQYF. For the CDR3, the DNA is TGCGCCAGCAGTTATTCGACAGATACCTACGAGCAGTACTTC.